The clone carrying this T cell receptor (beta chain) is a singleton in its sample. The sample is drawn from a study of shared clonotypes between healthy human individuals. Each subset's genomic DNA was shared equally among a number of immunoSEQ plates. TCRdb's table, derived via immunoSEQ multiplex PCR, lists solely in-frame clones and lacks some. The sample has 2 million to 2.5 million clones, 90% to 95% seen once. From germline, CDR1 is SGHNT and CDR2 YYREEE (reference sequence). V shed 4 bases and J shed 5 bases, with 16 bases lying between them. The CDR3 covers 14 residues. The clonotype comes from a man in his late teens or twenties in good health. Some clones in this sample may be carry-over from other donors' samples. The sample consisted of naive CD4+ T cells from PBMCs. This sample's subset: CD45RA+ positively selected. This chain uses TRBV5-4 with TRBJ2-7; tentative D call: TRBD2 (6 bases). Here the CDR3 DNA reads TGTGCCAGCAGCCAGCATGCGGGATGGGACGAGCAGTACTTC. This translates into CASSQHAGWDEQYF. The full variable domain, its missing parts supplied by reference TRBV5-4 and TRBJ2-7, is ETGVTQSPTHLIKTRGQQVTLRCSSQSGHNTVSWYQQALGQGPQFIFQYYREEENGRGNFPPRFSGLQFPNYSSELNVNALELDDSALYLCASSQHAGWDEQYFGPGTRLTVT.